The source of this T cell receptor beta chain is a study of T cell repertoires in ileal Crohn's disease. A note on this clone: Antigen unknown.

Sequencing was performed with immunoSEQ multiplex PCR; in TCRdb, only in-frame clones are kept and a portion is missing. The sample has some 15,000 clones; around four fifths are singletons. Broader study findings: Clonal expansions were more frequent in active smokers than non-smokers at surgery. Compared with CD4 T cells, sorted CD8 cells carried more expanded clones.

The CDR3 spans 16 residues. In germline, CDR1 is SGHTS, CDR2 YDEGEE. The ends were cut back, 4 bases at V and 3 bases at J, with 17 bases in the middle. The material sequenced was ileal tissue. The chain has TRBV5-8 and TRBJ2-4; maybe TRBD1 (5 bases). The sequence derives from an adult with Crohn's disease. The CDR3 nucleotides are TGTGCCAGCAGCCCTGTGAGCAGGGCAAGCAAAAACATTCAGTACTTC. It codes for CASSPVSRASKNIQYF.